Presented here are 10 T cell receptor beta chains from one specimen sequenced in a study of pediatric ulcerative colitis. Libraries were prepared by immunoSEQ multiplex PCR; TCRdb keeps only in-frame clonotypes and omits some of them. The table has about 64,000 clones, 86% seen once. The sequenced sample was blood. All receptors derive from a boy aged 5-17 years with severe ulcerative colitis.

This chain's CDR3 is CASGPDRVVTEAFF. The CDR3 DNA reads TGTGCTAGTGGTCCTGACAGGGTGGTCACTGAAGCTTTCTTT. The genes are TRBV12-5 and TRBJ1-1; 7 bases are a match to TRBD1. Trimming took 5 bases from V and 4 from J; bases not matched to a gene: 7. Germline CDR1 LGHNT, CDR2 FRNRAP. The length of the CDR3 is 14 residues.

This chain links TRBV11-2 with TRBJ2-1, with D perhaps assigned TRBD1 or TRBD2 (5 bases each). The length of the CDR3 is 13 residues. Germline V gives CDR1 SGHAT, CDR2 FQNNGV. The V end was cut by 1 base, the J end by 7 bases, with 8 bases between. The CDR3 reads CASSLGGENEQFF. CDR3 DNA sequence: TGTGCCAGCAGCTTAGGAGGGGAGAATGAGCAGTTCTTC.

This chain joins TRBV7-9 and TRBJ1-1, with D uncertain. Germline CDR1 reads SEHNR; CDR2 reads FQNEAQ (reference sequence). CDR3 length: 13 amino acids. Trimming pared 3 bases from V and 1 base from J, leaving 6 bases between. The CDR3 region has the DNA TGTGCCAGCAGCTTCCAGGAGAACACTGAAGCTTTCTTT. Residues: CASSFQENTEAFF.

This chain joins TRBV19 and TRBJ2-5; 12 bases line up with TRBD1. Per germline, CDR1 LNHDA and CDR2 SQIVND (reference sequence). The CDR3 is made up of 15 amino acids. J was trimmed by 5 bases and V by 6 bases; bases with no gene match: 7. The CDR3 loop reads CASSGTGGSLETQYF. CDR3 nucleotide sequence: TGTGCCAGTAGCGGGACAGGGGGCTCTTTGGAGACCCAGTACTTC.

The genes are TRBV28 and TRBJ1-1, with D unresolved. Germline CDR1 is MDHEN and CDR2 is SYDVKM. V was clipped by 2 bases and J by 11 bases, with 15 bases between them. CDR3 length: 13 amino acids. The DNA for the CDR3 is TGTGCCAGCAGTTTACTGGAAGCAGGTTGGGCTTTCTTT. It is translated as CASSLLEAGWAFF.

CDR3 amino acids: CASSSRQGAGGETQYF. CDR3 bases: TGTGCCAGCAGCTCGCGACAGGGGGCCGGTGGGGAGACCCAGTACTTC. The chain couples TRBV11-3 to TRBJ2-5, with 10 nucleotides matching TRBD1. The CDR3 spans 16 residues. CDR1 and CDR2 (germline): SGHNT, YENEEA. Unmatched junction bases numbered 10, after V lost 4 bases and J lost 5 bases.

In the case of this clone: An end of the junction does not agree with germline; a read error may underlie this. The CDR3 is CASSLVGTSGETQYF. The CDR3 nucleotides are TGTGCTAGCAGCTTAGTGGGGACTAGCGGAGAGACCCAGTACTTC. The chain links TRBV7-7 to TRBJ2-5; TRBD2 agrees at 11 bases. CDR3 length: 15 amino acids. The germline V gene encodes CDR1 SSHAT and CDR2 FNYEAQ (reference sequence).

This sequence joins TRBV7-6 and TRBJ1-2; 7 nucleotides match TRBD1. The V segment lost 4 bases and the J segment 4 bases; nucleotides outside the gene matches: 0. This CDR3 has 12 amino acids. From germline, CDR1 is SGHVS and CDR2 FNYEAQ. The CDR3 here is CASSSGGYGYTF. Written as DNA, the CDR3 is TGTGCCAGCAGCTCAGGGGGCTATGGCTACACCTTC.

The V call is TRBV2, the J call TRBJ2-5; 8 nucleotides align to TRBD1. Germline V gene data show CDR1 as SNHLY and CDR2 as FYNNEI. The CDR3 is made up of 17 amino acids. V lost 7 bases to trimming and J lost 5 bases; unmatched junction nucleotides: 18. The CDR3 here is CASTMGRQGLARETQYF. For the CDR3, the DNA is TGTGCCAGCACAATGGGAAGACAGGGGCTCGCGCGGGAGACCCAGTACTTC.

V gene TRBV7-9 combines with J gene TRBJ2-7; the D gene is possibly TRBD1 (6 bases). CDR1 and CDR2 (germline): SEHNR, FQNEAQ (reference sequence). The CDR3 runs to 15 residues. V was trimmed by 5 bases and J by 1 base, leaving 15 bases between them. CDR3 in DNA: TGTGCCAGCAGCACCCACGGGACAAAGTCCTACGAGCAGTACTTC. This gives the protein CASSTHGTKSYEQYF.